The present entry profiles one T cell receptor (beta chain) with its context. What it binds is not known. The time point here: peripheral blood 6 weeks after treatment start. The sample is drawn from a study of PD-L1 blockade in urothelial cancer. For the study at large: Prior exposure to chemotherapy in patients amounted to 0 to 3 regimens received. Study-level findings and limits: In blood at 3 weeks, tumor-associated clones expanded more among patients with durable benefit.

The CDR3 covers 13 residues. The germline gives CDR1 SGHRS, CDR2 YFSETQ. V gave up 2 bases and J gave up 6 bases; unmatched junction bases: 4. Repertoires were generated with immunoSEQ multiplex PCR, while TCRdb's copy carries only in-frame clones and drops some. Of about 130,000 clones detected, more than 70% appear once; the ten largest clones hold 2% to 3%. This chain connects TRBV5-1 to TRBJ1-2; the match to TRBD1 covers 7 bases. Source: PBMCs, taken around atezolizumab (anti-PD-L1) treatment. The sequence came from a man aged 45-65 years with urothelial cancer. The CDR3 nucleotides read TGCGCCAGCAGCTTACAGGGGACTGATGGCTACACCTTC. It codes for CASSLQGTDGYTF.